These 15 T cell receptor beta chains were sequenced from one sample in a study of CD8+ T cells in alopecia areata. The authors extracted RNA and reverse transcribed it into cDNA as the sequencing template. TCRdb's table, derived via immunoSEQ multiplex PCR, lists solely in-frame clones and lacks some. Here the sample spans about 220,000 clones, about 50% being singletons. Indicated treatment: oral pan-JAK inhibitor, 5-10 mg twice daily. Sequenced here: CD4+ T cells sorted from blood, sampled at week 4, from a patient treated with tofacitinib. All receptors come from a human donor with alopecia areata.

This clone was detected a few times. The J gene is TRBJ1-6, the V gene TRBV19, with D perhaps matching TRBD1 (5 bases). V was trimmed by 3 bases and J by 9 bases, leaving 24 bases between them. Germline CDR1 reads LNHDA; CDR2 reads SQIVND (reference sequence). The CDR3 has 18 residues. CDR3 protein: CASSMATGGVKSGSPLHF. CDR3 DNA: TGTGCCAGTAGTATGGCGACCGGGGGGGTCAAGAGTGGTTCACCCCTCCACTTT.

V gene TRBV15 combines with J gene TRBJ1-2, with 7 bases fitting TRBD1. Germline CDR1 LNHNV, CDR2 YYDKDF (reference sequence). CDR3 size: 14 residues. V gave up 5 bases and J gave up 7 bases; unmatched junction bases: 10. The chain's CDR3 is CATSGGQFAGGYTF. CDR3 in DNA: TGTGCCACCAGCGGGGGACAGTTTGCCGGTGGCTACACCTTC. Full variable domain (outside the CDR3, taken from reference TRBV15 and TRBJ1-2): DAMVIQNPRYQVTQFGKPVTLSCSQTLNHNVMYWYQQKSSQAPKLLFHYYDKDFNNEADTPDNFQSRRPNTSFCFLDIRSPGLGDTAMYLCATSGGQFAGGYTFGSGTRLTVV.

This clone was detected a few times. This chain connects TRBV7-3 to TRBJ2-7, with 8 positions matching TRBD1. V was pared by 2 bases and J by 10 bases, with 7 bases of the junction left unmatched. Germline V gene data show CDR1 as SGHTA and CDR2 as FQGTGA. The CDR3 covers 13 residues. The CDR3 here is CASSLLQGGPQYF. CDR3 DNA: TGTGCCAGCAGCTTACTACAGGGGGGACCCCAGTACTTC.

This clone turned up a few times. The V gene is TRBV4-3, the J gene TRBJ1-1, with a weak D call TRBD1 (5 bases). V dropped 1 base and J dropped 0 bases, with 9 bases sitting between them. This CDR3 has 15 amino acids. Germline loops: CDR1 LGHNA, CDR2 YSLEER. As DNA, the CDR3 is TGCGCCAGCAGCCAAGTTGCAGGGATGAACACTGAAGCTTTCTTT. Encoded protein: CASSQVAGMNTEAFF.

The rearrangement joins TRBV27 to TRBJ2-3; D is uncertain. This CDR3 has 14 amino acids. Trimming pared 4 bases from V and 2 bases from J, leaving 10 bases between. Germline CDR1 reads MNHEY; CDR2 reads SMNVEV (reference sequence). The CDR3 DNA is TGTGCCAGCAGTTCCCTGGTAGCCACAGATACGCAGTATTTT. This sequence encodes CASSSLVATDTQYF.

V and J are TRBV15 and TRBJ2-5; D remains ambiguous. V gave up 1 base and J gave up 2 bases, with 8 bases separating them. From germline, CDR1 is LNHNV and CDR2 YYDKDF (reference sequence). This CDR3 is 14 amino acids long. The CDR3 bases are TGTGCCACCAGCAGAGGACTGAATCAAGAGACCCAGTACTTC. Encoded protein: CATSRGLNQETQYF.

The chain combines TRBV2 with TRBJ1-2; TRBD1 agrees at 8 bases. The CDR3 length is 13 residues. The V gene's germline CDR1 is SNHLY and CDR2 FYNNEI. V shed 6 bases, J shed 8 bases, and the junction held 8 bases outside the gene matches. The CDR3 here is CASRPGQGIGYTF. CDR3 DNA sequence: TGTGCCAGCAGACCCGGACAGGGTATCGGCTACACCTTC. Full variable domain (missing parts from reference TRBV2 and TRBJ1-2): EPEVTQTPSHQVTQMGQEVILRCVPISNHLYFYWYRQILGQKVEFLVSFYNNEISEKSEIFDDQFSVERPDGSNFTLKIRSTKLEDSAMYFCASRPGQGIGYTFGSGTRLTVV.

There are a few counts of this clone. Distinct nucleotide sequences in the sample also encode this CDR3. The chain uses TRBV7-2 and TRBJ2-7; TRBD1 is a possible D gene (6 bases). V was cut by 4 bases and J by 2 bases, with 12 bases left in between. CDR1 SGHTA and CDR2 FQGNSA come from the germline V gene. There are 14 residues in the CDR3. The CDR3 sequence: CASSSNRAAYEQYF. The CDR3 nucleotides are TGTGCCAGCAGCTCTAACAGGGCGGCCTACGAGCAGTACTTC.

As to this clone: The junction differs from germline at one of its ends, possibly a read error. This specimen includes other DNA sequences encoding the same CDR3. This chain connects TRBV29-1 to TRBJ2-7; D ambiguous. CDR3 size: 11 residues. Per the germline V gene, CDR1 is SQVTM and CDR2 is ANQGSEA. The CDR3 bases are TGCAGCGTCGAAGTCGGTTACGAGCAGTACTTC. Its translation is CSVEVGYEQYF.

The table lists this clone with a few counts. V is TRBV28 and J is TRBJ2-7, with 8 bases lining up with TRBD2. V shed 2 bases and J 7 bases; nucleotides not matched to a gene: 10. Germline CDR1 reads MDHEN; CDR2 reads SYDVKM. CDR3 length: 15 residues. CDR3 coding DNA: TGTGCCAGCAGTTTACGTTGGTTTGCGGGGGGTGAGCAGTACTTC. Translation: CASSLRWFAGGEQYF.

The rearrangement joins TRBV27 to TRBJ2-3, with D tentatively TRBD1 (6 bases). V was shortened by 8 bases and J by 2 bases, with 17 bases between the two germline ends. The CDR3 consists of 15 residues. Germline assignment: CDR1 MNHEY and CDR2 SMNVEV (reference sequence). The CDR3 spells CASHELGQITDTQYF. The CDR3 DNA is TGTGCCAGCCACGAATTAGGACAGATCACAGATACGCAGTATTTT.

This chain uses TRBV7-8 with TRBJ2-2, with D perhaps TRBD1 (6 bases). This CDR3 is built from 13 residues. Per the germline V gene, CDR1 is SGHVS and CDR2 is FQNEAQ. Trimming took off 5 bases at V and 6 bases at J, with 10 bases between the two ends. The CDR3 nucleotides read TGTGCCAGCAGCGAACAGGGATCCGGGGAGCTGTTTTTT. The encoded protein is CASSEQGSGELFF.

This clone was seen only once. This chain joins TRBV29-1 and TRBJ1-2; TRBD1 matches at 8 bases. Trimming cost V 1 base and J 4 bases; bases outside gene matches: 2. The length of the CDR3 is 13 residues. Germline values: CDR1 SQVTM, CDR2 ANQGSEA. This CDR3 is CSVEVTGGYGYTF. For the CDR3, the DNA is TGCAGCGTTGAAGTAACAGGGGGCTATGGCTACACCTTC.

The rearrangement joins TRBV29-1 to TRBJ1-1; 7 positions agree with TRBD1. Trimming cost V 5 bases and J 4 bases; bases outside gene matches: 7. This CDR3 has 13 amino acids. Looked up from germline, CDR1 is SQVTM and CDR2 is ANQGSEA. CDR3 nucleotides: TGCAGCGTTTCCGTCCAGGGGGGCACTGAAGCTTTCTTT. Protein product: CSVSVQGGTEAFF.

Only a few counts were recorded for this clone. CDR3 residues: CASSTERTVRPQHF. CDR3 nucleotides: TGTGCCAGCAGCACAGAAAGGACTGTACGGCCCCAGCATTTT. This chain joins TRBV7-2 and TRBJ1-5; D is undetermined. Germline loops: CDR1 SGHTA, CDR2 FQGNSA. The V and J ends lost 5 bases and 9 bases respectively, with 17 bases between them. CDR3 size: 14 residues.